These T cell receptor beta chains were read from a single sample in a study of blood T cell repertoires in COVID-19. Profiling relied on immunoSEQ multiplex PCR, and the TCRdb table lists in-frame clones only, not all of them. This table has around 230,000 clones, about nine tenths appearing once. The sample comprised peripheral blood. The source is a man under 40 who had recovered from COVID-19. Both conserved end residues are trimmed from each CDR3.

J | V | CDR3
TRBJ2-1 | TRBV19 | ASSSNSHNEQF
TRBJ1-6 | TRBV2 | ASTVRVASPLH
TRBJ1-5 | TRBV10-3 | AISESTGQPQH
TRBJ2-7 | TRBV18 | ASSPTRGTRTYEQY
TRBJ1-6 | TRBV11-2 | ASSDHSFSKDSPLH
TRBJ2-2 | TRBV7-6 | ASSLGRTGTSTGELF
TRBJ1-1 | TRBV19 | ASTARTGMNTEAF
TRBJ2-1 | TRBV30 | AWSVGAGKHEQF
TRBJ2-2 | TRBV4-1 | ASSLHSLVQGRGGELF
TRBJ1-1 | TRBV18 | ASSSYNTEAF
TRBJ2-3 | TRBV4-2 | ASSQEGAGGRTDTQY
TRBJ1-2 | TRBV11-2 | ASSSGTGGMDGYT
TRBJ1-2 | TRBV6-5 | ASSYLDYHGGYT
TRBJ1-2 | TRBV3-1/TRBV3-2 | ASSPRQGSSAVYT
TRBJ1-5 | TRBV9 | ASSVSTSQPQH
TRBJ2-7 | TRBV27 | ASSSKTGTTYEQY
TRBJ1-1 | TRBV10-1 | ASSGGGGTEAF
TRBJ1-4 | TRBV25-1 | ASGWTATNEKLF
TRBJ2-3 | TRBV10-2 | ASSQDSPPDSRTDTQY
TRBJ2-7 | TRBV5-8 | ASSLRVYEQY
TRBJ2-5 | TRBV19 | ASSILGPSGGAQETQY
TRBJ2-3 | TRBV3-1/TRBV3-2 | ASSLGGGTDTQY
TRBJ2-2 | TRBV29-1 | SVQERNTGELF
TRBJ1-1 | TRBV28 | ASSPPREGDTEAF
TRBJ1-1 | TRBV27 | ATCQRGNTEAF
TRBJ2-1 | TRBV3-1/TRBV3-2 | ASSQLSGGDSNEQF
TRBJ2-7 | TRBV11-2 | ASSLVGTLNHEQY
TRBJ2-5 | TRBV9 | ASSVAGQETQY
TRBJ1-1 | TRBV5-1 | ASSLGAGNEAF
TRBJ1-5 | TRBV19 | ASSTRPAGGTFNQPQH
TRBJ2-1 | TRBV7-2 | ASSASGGYNEQF
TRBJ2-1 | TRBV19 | ASRRTGGDNEQF
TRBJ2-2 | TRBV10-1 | ASSPRLFTGELF
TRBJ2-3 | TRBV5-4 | ASSSSGGADTQY
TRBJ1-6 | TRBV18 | ASSPIRSSYNSPLH
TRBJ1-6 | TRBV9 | ASSPTSRSPLH
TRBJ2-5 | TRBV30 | AWSVFRGLQETQY
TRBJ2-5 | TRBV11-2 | ASSHGGTQY
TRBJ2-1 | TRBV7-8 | ASSLQGTDEQF
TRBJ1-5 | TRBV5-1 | ASSPDRDNQPQH
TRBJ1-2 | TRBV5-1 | ASSLAEDSYGYT
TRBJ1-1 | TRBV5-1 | ASSSGQGVLNTEAF
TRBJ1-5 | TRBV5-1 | ASSLADFLEQPQH
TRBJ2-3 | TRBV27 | ASSFRDRGPDTQY
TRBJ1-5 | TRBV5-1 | ASSPDGTGNQPQH
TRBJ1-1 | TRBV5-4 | ASSVDRGTEAF
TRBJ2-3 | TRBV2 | ASYPTSGGTDTQY
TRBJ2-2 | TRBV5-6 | ASVRGNTGELF
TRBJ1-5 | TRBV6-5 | ASRSGGVQPQH
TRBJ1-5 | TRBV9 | ASSRGGYSNQPQH
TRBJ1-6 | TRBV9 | ASSPSGGGLNSPLH
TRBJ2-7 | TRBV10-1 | ASSDYGTRDSYEQY
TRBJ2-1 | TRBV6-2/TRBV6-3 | ASSQGGTSGNNEQF
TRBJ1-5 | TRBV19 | ASSVRDINQPQH
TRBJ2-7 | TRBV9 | ASSVGVEGEQY